This T cell receptor (beta chain) was sequenced in a study of OX40 agonist ivuxolimab in advanced cancers. Whole-study context: An agonistic anti-OX40 (CD134) antibody, ivuxolimab, was used to treat the patients. Patients were 82.7% male with ages roughly 20 to 80, mean approximately 55.

Assay used: immunoSEQ multiplex PCR; TCRdb lists only in-frame clones, some missing. Of about 100,000 clones detected, around 89% appear once; the ten largest clones hold around 0.16%. Overall study findings and caveats: CD4+ and CD8+ blood T cells expanded clonally by week 6 at 0.1 to 3.0 mg/kg. Among the nonresponders, some also had low normalized T-cell clonal expansion.

Of note for this clone: Its target is not known.

The specimen was CD4+ or CD8+ T cells sorted from blood, collected in a trial of the OX40 agonist ivuxolimab. The sequence derives from an adult with an advanced solid tumor such as melanoma, head and neck, liver or kidney cancer.

The CDR3, as DNA: TGTGCCAGCAGCTTAGGGGTATTGGGGCAGCCCCAGCATTTT. It translates to CASSLGVLGQPQHF. V is TRBV7-9 and J is TRBJ1-5; D is unresolved. This CDR3 comprises 14 residues. V dropped 1 base and J dropped 7 bases, with 11 bases sitting between them. The germline V gene encodes CDR1 SEHNR and CDR2 FQNEAQ (reference sequence).